This T cell receptor beta chain was obtained from a study of shared clonotypes between healthy human individuals. Study at large: In total, the donors were a couple of women and a few men aged 18 to 49.

With V trimmed by 3 bases and J by 2 bases, 4 bases remained unmatched. The germline CDR1 and CDR2 sequences are KGHSH and LQKENI. CDR3 size: 14 residues. Only in-frame clones appear in the TCRdb table, and some are missing; sequencing was by immunoSEQ multiplex PCR. Counted here are hundreds of thousands of clones, around three quarters occurring once; the ten biggest clones make up about 11%. The chain links TRBV18 to TRBJ2-7; 7 bases map to TRBD2. This sequence originates from a middle-aged woman in good health. Some clones in this sample may be carry-over from other donors' samples. Material for sequencing was PBMCs. CDR3 amino acids: CASSPWEGPYEQYF. For the CDR3, the DNA is TGTGCCAGCTCACCCTGGGAGGGCCCCTACGAGCAGTACTTC.